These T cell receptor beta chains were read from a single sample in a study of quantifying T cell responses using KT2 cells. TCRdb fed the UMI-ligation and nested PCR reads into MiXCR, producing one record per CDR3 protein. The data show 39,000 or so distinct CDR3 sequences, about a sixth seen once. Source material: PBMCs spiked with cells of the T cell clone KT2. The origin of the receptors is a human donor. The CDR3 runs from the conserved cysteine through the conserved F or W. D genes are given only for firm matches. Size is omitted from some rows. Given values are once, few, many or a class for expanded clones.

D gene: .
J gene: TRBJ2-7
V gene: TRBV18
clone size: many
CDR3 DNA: TGTGCCAGCTCACCACGGACTGATTTCTCCTACGAGCAGTACTTC
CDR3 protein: CASSPRTDFSYEQYF

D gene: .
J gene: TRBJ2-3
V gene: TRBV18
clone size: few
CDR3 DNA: TGTGCCAGCTCACCAAGGGGCACAGATACGCAGTATTTT
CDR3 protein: CASSPRGTDTQYF

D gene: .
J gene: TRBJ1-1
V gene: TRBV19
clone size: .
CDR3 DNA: TGTGCCAGTAGTTCCGGTCAGCGGGTGGGAACTGAAGCTTTCTTT
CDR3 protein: CASSSGQRVGTEAFF

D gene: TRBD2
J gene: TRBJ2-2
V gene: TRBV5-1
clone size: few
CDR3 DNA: TGCGCCAGCAGCTTGGTAGAGCGGGAGGCGAACACCGGGGAGCTGTTTTTT
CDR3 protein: CASSLVEREANTGELFF

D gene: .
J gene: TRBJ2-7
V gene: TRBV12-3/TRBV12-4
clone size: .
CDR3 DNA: TGTGCCAGCAGTTTATACGGCCTTGGCCTGGAATCCTACGAGCAGTACTTC
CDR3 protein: CASSLYGLGLESYEQYF

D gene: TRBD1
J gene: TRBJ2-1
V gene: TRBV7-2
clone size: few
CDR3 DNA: TGTGCCAGCAGCATCCGGGGTTGGACAGGGGTCCCTTCTGACAATGAGCAGTTCTTC
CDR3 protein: CASSIRGWTGVPSDNEQFF

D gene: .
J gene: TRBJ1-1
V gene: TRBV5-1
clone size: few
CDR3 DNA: TGCGCCAGCAGCCCCGACAGCACCGAAGCTTTCTTT
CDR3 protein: CASSPDSTEAFF

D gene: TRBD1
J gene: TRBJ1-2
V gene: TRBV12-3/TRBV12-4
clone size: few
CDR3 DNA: TGTGCCAGCAGTCCCTGGACAGGGGCAATCCATGGCTACACCTTC
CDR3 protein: CASSPWTGAIHGYTF

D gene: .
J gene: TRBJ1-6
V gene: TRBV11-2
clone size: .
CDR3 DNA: TGTGCCAGCAGCTTGGGCGGGGGCGATTCACCCCTCCACTTT
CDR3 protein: CASSLGGGDSPLHF

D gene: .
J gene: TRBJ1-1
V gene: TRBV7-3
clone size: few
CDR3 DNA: TGTGCCAGCAGCCCCCAAGGGAGGAGTGAAGCTTTCTTT
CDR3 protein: CASSPQGRSEAFF

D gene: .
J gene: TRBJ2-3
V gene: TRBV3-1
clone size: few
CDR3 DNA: TGTGCCAGCAGCCAAGGGCTCGGAGGCACAGATACGCAGTATTTT
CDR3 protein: CASSQGLGGTDTQYF

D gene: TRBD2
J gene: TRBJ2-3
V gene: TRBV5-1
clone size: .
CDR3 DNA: TGCGCCAGAAGCTCGGAGCGGGGGGGCCCCGATACGCAGTATTTT
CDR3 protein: CARSSERGGPDTQYF

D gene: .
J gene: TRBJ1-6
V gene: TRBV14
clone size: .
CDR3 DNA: TGTGCCAGCAGCCAAGAGTCCCAGGGTAGATCACCCCTCCACTTT
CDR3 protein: CASSQESQGRSPLHF

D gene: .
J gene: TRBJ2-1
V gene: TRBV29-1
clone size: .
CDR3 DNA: TGCAGCGTTGAAGATAATGAGCAGTTCTTC
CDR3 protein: CSVEDNEQFF

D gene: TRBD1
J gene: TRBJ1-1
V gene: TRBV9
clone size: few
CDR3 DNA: TGTGCCAGCAGCGTAGAGGGACAGGGGGGACCCGCGACCGCTTTCTTT
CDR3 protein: CASSVEGQGGPATAFF

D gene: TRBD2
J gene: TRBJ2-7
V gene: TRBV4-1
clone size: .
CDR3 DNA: TGCGCCAGCAGCCAAATATCCGGGGGAGGGGAGCAGTACTTC
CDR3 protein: CASSQISGGGEQYF

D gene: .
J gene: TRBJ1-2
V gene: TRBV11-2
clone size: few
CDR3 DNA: TGTGCCAGCAGCTCGAGAGGGGCCACAAACTATGGCTACACCTTC
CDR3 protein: CASSSRGATNYGYTF

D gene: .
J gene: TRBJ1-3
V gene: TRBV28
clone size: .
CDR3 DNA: TGTGCCAGCAGAATCTCAGGTTTCCTATCTGGAAACACCATATATTTT
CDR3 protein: CASRISGFLSGNTIYF

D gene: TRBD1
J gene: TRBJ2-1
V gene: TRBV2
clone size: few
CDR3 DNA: TGTGCCAGCAGTGCAGAGCAGGGGGTTTTGTACAATGAGCAGTTCTTC
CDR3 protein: CASSAEQGVLYNEQFF

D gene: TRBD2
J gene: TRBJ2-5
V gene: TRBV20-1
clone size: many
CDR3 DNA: TGCAGTGCTCCGCGGACTAGCGGGGGCGGAGAGACCCAGTACTTC
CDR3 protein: CSAPRTSGGGETQYF

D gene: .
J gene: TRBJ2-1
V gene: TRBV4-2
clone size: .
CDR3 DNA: TGTGCCAGCAGCACCTTCGGAGCGGTTGACAATGAGCAGTTCTTC
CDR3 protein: CASSTFGAVDNEQFF

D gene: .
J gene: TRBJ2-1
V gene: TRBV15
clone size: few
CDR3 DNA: TGTGCCACCAGCAGAGATGGTAGCGGCGCCTACAATGAGCAGTTCTTC
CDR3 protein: CATSRDGSGAYNEQFF